Presented here are 16 T cell receptor beta chains from one specimen sequenced in a study of OX40 agonist ivuxolimab in advanced cancers. TCRdb's table, derived via immunoSEQ multiplex PCR, lists solely in-frame clones and lacks some. This sample has approximately 30,000 clones, with around nine tenths found just once. The specimen was CD4+ or CD8+ T cells sorted from blood, collected in a trial of the OX40 agonist ivuxolimab. The receptors here all came from an adult with an advanced solid tumor such as melanoma, head and neck, liver or kidney cancer.

This clone is labeled medium-sized. J is TRBJ2-1 and V is TRBV4-1; 7 nucleotides align to TRBD2. J gave up 2 bases and V 1 base, and 8 bases lay outside the gene matches. The CDR3 spans 17 residues. Germline CDR1 and CDR2: MGHRA and YSYEKL. The CDR3 here is CASSQGRAGVAYNEQFF. The CDR3 coding sequence is TGCGCCAGCAGCCAAGGGAGGGCGGGAGTCGCCTACAATGAGCAGTTCTTC.

This rearrangement joins TRBV7-6 to TRBJ2-3; D uncertain. Germline-derived CDR1 and CDR2 are SGHVS and FNYEAQ. Trimming removed 1 base at V and 1 base at J, with 3 bases between. There are 13 residues in the CDR3. CDR3 nucleotide sequence: TGTGCCAGCAGCTTAGGGGGCACAGATACGCAGTATTTT. This gives the protein CASSLGGTDTQYF.

This sequence joins TRBV2 and TRBJ2-7, with D tentatively TRBD2 (5 bases). Germline CDR1 is SNHLY and CDR2 is FYNNEI. The CDR3 has 16 residues. V lost 3 bases and J 6 bases, leaving 21 bases between the germline ends. CDR3 residues: CASSDSLPGFLSEQYF. CDR3 sequence (DNA): TGTGCCAGCAGTGACAGTCTCCCGGGGTTTTTATCCGAGCAGTACTTC. The entire variable domain, with the rest obtained from reference TRBV2 and TRBJ2-7, is as follows: EPEVTQTPSHQVTQMGQEVILRCVPISNHLYFYWYRQILGQKVEFLVSFYNNEISEKSEIFDDQFSVERPDGSNFTLKIRSTKLEDSAMYFCASSDSLPGFLSEQYFGPGTRLTVT.

This sequence joins TRBV27 and TRBJ1-2; tentative D call: TRBD1 (5 bases). Looked up from germline, CDR1 is MNHEY and CDR2 is SMNVEV (reference sequence). The CDR3 runs to 14 residues. Trimming took 7 bases from V and 1 from J, leaving 13 bases between them. Here the CDR3 reads CASKPLGDNYGYTF. For the CDR3, the DNA is TGTGCCAGCAAACCCCTGGGGGATAACTATGGCTACACCTTC.

V gene TRBV5-5 combines with J gene TRBJ2-7; 8 bases agree with TRBD2. In germline, CDR1 is SGHKS, CDR2 YYEKEE (reference sequence). The length of the CDR3 is 18 residues. Unmatched junction bases numbered 16, after V lost 0 bases and J lost 5 bases. DNA of the CDR3: TGTGCCAGCAGCTTGGTTTCCAGCGGGAGCGGGTTTTGGGACGAGCAGTACTTC. Protein: CASSLVSSGSGFWDEQYF.

The gene calls are TRBV29-1 and TRBJ2-1; TRBD2 is a possible D gene (5 bases). The CDR3 is 12 residues long. Trimming took off 0 bases at V and 12 bases at J, with 12 bases between the two ends. The germline gives CDR1 SQVTM, CDR2 ANQGSEA. The CDR3 loop is CSVEDIYRGQFF. DNA for the CDR3: TGCAGCGTTGAAGATATCTACCGGGGGCAGTTCTTC.

By share, this clone ranks as medium-sized. Other DNA sequences in this sample translate to the same CDR3. The genes are TRBV4-1 and TRBJ2-1; D gene uncertain. Trimming left V 0 bases short and J 6 bases short, with 6 bases between. Germline loops: CDR1 MGHRA, CDR2 YSYEKL. The CDR3 totals 13 residues. DNA of the CDR3: TGCGCCAGCAGCCAAGATTATGGCAATGAGCAGTTCTTC. This codes for CASSQDYGNEQFF.

The gene calls are TRBV18 and TRBJ2-5, with D possibly matching TRBD2 (5 bases). Trimming cost V 2 bases and J 4 bases, with 8 bases left between them. Germline CDR1 KGHSH, CDR2 LQKENI. This CDR3 spans 13 amino acids. DNA of the CDR3: TGTGCCAGCTCACCAGGAGGACGAGAGACCCAGTACTTC. Amino acids: CASSPGGRETQYF.

V usage is TRBV13 and J usage is TRBJ2-1, with D unclear. Germline V gene lookup returns CDR1 PRHDT and CDR2 FYEKMQ (reference sequence). The CDR3 extends over 14 amino acids. V shed 1 base and J shed 7 bases, with 11 bases lying between them. The CDR3 nucleotides read TGTGCCAGCAGCTTAGCTATAGCAAGGAATGAGCAGTTCTTC. Its protein product is CASSLAIARNEQFF.

The chain joins TRBV11-1 to TRBJ1-3; D not resolved. This CDR3 has 17 amino acids. V gave up 2 bases and J gave up 0 bases, with 14 bases separating them. Germline CDR1 and CDR2: SGHAT and FQDESV (reference sequence). The chain's CDR3 is CASSLFGDYYSGNTIYF. As DNA, the CDR3 is TGTGCCAGCAGCTTATTTGGGGATTACTACTCTGGAAACACCATATATTTT.

This chain connects TRBV15 to TRBJ2-4; D may be TRBD2 (7 bases). Trimming removed 7 bases from V and 0 bases from J, with 16 bases in between. This CDR3 spans 16 amino acids. Germline V gene sequence: CDR1 LNHNV, CDR2 YYDKDF (reference sequence). The CDR3 bases are TGTGCCACCAAGGGGGGGGAAACCCTAGCCAAAAACATTCAGTACTTC. Translating it yields CATKGGETLAKNIQYF.

The genes are TRBV7-9 and TRBJ1-6, with unresolved D. V shed 2 bases and J shed 0 bases, with 14 bases lying between them. This CDR3 has 18 residues. Germline V gene sequence: CDR1 SEHNR, CDR2 FQNEAQ (reference sequence). CDR3 region: CASSLNQEDYSYNSPLHF. The CDR3 region has the DNA TGTGCCAGCAGCTTAAATCAGGAGGACTACTCCTATAATTCACCCCTCCACTTT.

This clone came up once. The chain links TRBV7-8 to TRBJ1-3; no clear D gene. CDR1 and CDR2 from the germline V gene are SGHVS and FQNEAQ. The CDR3 length is 12 residues. Trimming left V 6 bases short and J 2 bases short, with 5 bases between. The CDR3, as DNA: TGTGCCAGCAGACCCCCTGGAAACACCATATATTTT. Residues: CASRPPGNTIYF.

The genes are TRBV7-9 and TRBJ2-7, with D possibly TRBD1 on 7 matching bases. Germline CDR1 and CDR2: SEHNR and FQNEAQ (reference sequence). V lost 5 bases and J lost 2, with 19 bases in between. This CDR3 is built from 16 residues. CDR3 protein: CASSHTGAAGPYEQYF. In DNA form, the CDR3 reads TGTGCCAGCAGCCACACAGGGGCCGCGGGGCCCTACGAGCAGTACTTC.

DNA of the CDR3: TGTGCCAGCAGCTCTCGCGGCGGCGCACTCCTCTCCTACGAGCAGTACTTC. It is translated as CASSSRGGALLSYEQYF. The chain employs TRBV21-1 and TRBJ2-7; the D call TRBD2 from the table was never checked on the DNA. TRBV21-1 is given as a pseudogene. The CDR3 has 17 residues.

The gene calls are TRBV5-4 and TRBJ2-7; D call uncertain. There are 14 residues in the CDR3. Deletions cut 4 bases from V and 2 bases from J, with 13 bases between. CDR1 SGHNT and CDR2 YYREEE come from the germline V gene (reference sequence). CDR3 sequence (DNA): TGTGCCAGCAGCGAGTCAGATGTAACCTACGAGCAGTACTTC. This encodes CASSESDVTYEQYF. The full variable domain, rest sourced from reference TRBV5-4 and TRBJ2-7, is ETGVTQSPTHLIKTRGQQVTLRCSSQSGHNTVSWYQQALGQGPQFIFQYYREEENGRGNFPPRFSGLQFPNYSSELNVNALELDDSALYLCASSESDVTYEQYFGPGTRLTVT.